Presented here are 12 T cell receptor beta chains from one specimen sequenced in a study of radiotherapy plus CTLA-4 blockade in lung cancer (dated by TCRdb to the late 2010s). Library preparation employed the immunoSEQ multiplex PCR assay. TCRdb holds this immuneACCESS table with in-frame rearrangements only. Some clones are missing; in checked studies, unresolved V genes explain under half, and the rest has no known cause. The sample profile shows more than 75,000 clones; about four fifths of them were found once. Together, the top ten hold about 26% of the sample. This specimen was peripheral blood, taken from a patient treated with radiotherapy plus ipilimumab. The source of these receptors is a human donor with non-small cell lung cancer that progressed on radiotherapy plus ipilimumab.

This clone was observed a few times. CDR3 loop: CASSAPGDRGYNEQFF. CDR3 nucleotides: TGTGCCAGCAGTGCCCCGGGGGACAGGGGATACAATGAGCAGTTCTTC. The chain is built from TRBV28 and TRBJ2-1; 10 bases line up with TRBD1. V was clipped by 5 bases and J by 4 bases; unmatched bases: 8. CDR1 MDHEN and CDR2 SYDVKM come from the germline V gene. The length of the CDR3 is 16 residues. The full variable domain, its missing parts supplied by reference TRBV28 and TRBJ2-1, is DVKVTQSSRYLVKRTGEKVFLECVQDMDHENMFWYRQDPGLGLRLIYFSYDVKMKEKGDIPEGYSVSREKKERFSLILESASTNQTSMYLCASSAPGDRGYNEQFFGPGTRLTVL.

The genes are TRBV30 and TRBJ1-1; 10 bases line up with TRBD1. This CDR3 has 16 amino acids. Germline lookup yields CDR1 GTSNPN and CDR2 SVGIG (reference sequence). Trimming removed 4 bases from V and 5 bases from J; junction bases left unmatched: 13. CDR3 sequence (DNA): TGTGCCTGGAAAGGCCGCCGGACAGGGGGTATTACTGAAGCTTTCTTT. It encodes CAWKGRRTGGITEAFF.

The chain uses TRBV2 and TRBJ2-3, with 8 positions matching TRBD2. Trimming took 5 bases from V and 8 from J; bases not matched to a gene: 12. This CDR3 is built from 15 residues. CDR1 and CDR2 from the germline V gene are SNHLY and FYNNEI. CDR3 nucleotides: TGTGCCAGCAGTCGCGGGGTAGCGGGAACATCTACGCAGTATTTT. Amino acid sequence: CASSRGVAGTSTQYF.

The chain joins TRBV10-1 to TRBJ1-1; D is ambiguous. This CDR3 contains 12 residues. Germline CDR1 WNHNN, CDR2 SYGVQD (reference sequence). V lost 3 bases to trimming and J lost 10 bases, with 12 bases between them. The CDR3 coding sequence is TGCGCCAGCAGTGACCTATCCTCACCAGCTTTCTTT. Translated, it gives CASSDLSSPAFF.

The chain employs TRBV27 and TRBJ1-2; 11 nucleotides match TRBD1. Germline CDR1 reads MNHEY; CDR2 reads SMNVEV (reference sequence). This CDR3 comprises 19 residues. J lost 4 bases, V lost 1 base, and 14 bases had no gene match. CDR3 in DNA: TGTGCCAGCAGTTTATTCGCCCGCGGACAGGGGGCCGATAGCTATGGCTACACCTTC. Translated, it gives CASSLFARGQGADSYGYTF.

V is TRBV7-9 and J is TRBJ2-7, with 12 bases aligning to TRBD2. The V segment lost 1 base and the J segment 5 bases; nucleotides outside the gene matches: 12. The CDR3 extends over 18 amino acids. Germline-derived CDR1 and CDR2 are SEHNR and FQNEAQ (reference sequence). The CDR3 region is CASSLVEKGLAGLHEQYV. CDR3 bases: TGTGCCAGCAGCTTAGTGGAAAAGGGACTAGCGGGCCTCCACGAGCAGTACGTC.

The genes are TRBV19 and TRBJ1-5, with 8 nucleotides matching TRBD1. There are 14 residues in the CDR3. V lost 5 bases and J lost 6; bases outside the gene matches: 6. CDR1 LNHDA and CDR2 SQIVND come from the germline V gene (reference sequence). The CDR3 DNA reads TGTGCCAGTAGTGGAGGCAGGGGGCTTCAGCCCCAGCATTTT. It codes for CASSGGRGLQPQHF.

V usage is TRBV15 and J usage is TRBJ1-5; D is uncertain. The V gene lost 0 bases and the J gene lost 7 bases, with 10 bases spanning the gap. This CDR3 comprises 14 residues. Germline CDR1 and CDR2: LNHNV and YYDKDF (reference sequence). DNA of the CDR3: TGTGCCACCAGCAGAGATCGGGGTTTACAGCCCCAGCATTTT. This codes for CATSRDRGLQPQHF.

The rearrangement uses TRBV7-8 and TRBJ2-1; TRBD2 aligns across 14 bases. This CDR3 has 15 residues. Germline CDR1 SGHVS, CDR2 FQNEAQ. Trimming at V came to 1 base and at J to 8 bases, leaving 1 base not matched to a gene. This chain's CDR3 is CASSLGLAGGDEQFF. In nucleotides, the CDR3 is TGTGCCAGCAGCTTAGGACTAGCGGGAGGGGATGAGCAGTTCTTC.

The chain links TRBV2 to TRBJ2-1; D ambiguous. The CDR3 loop spans 14 amino acids. Germline CDR1 is SNHLY and CDR2 is FYNNEI. V lost 0 bases to trimming and J lost 6 bases, with 9 bases between them. CDR3 in amino acids: CASSEARLVNEQFF. The CDR3 DNA reads as TGTGCCAGCAGTGAAGCGCGTTTGGTCAATGAGCAGTTCTTC.

The chain is built from TRBV1 and TRBJ2-1. TRBV1 is noted as a pseudogene. The CDR3 is 16 residues long. This CDR3 reads CTSARFVGYSYNEQFF. The CDR3 DNA reads as TGCACCAGTGCGAGGTTTGTGGGCTACTCCTACAATGAGCAGTTCTTC.

This clone was seen just once. The CDR3 is CASSRQGADTQYF. The DNA of the CDR3 is TGTGCCAGCAGCCGCCAGGGGGCGGATACGCAGTATTTT. The gene calls are TRBV4-2 and TRBJ2-3; 8 bases fit TRBD1. The germline V gene encodes CDR1 LGHNA and CDR2 YNFKEQ. The CDR3 totals 13 residues. J was trimmed by 6 bases and V by 4 bases; bases with no gene match: 3.